One and the same sample provided the 30 T cell receptor beta chains below, sequenced in a study of blood T cell repertoires in COVID-19. TCRdb's table, derived via immunoSEQ multiplex PCR, lists solely in-frame clones and lacks some. This sample has 220,000 or so clones, with roughly 89% found just once. Sequencing was carried out using peripheral blood. All receptors derive from a man between 60 and 75 years old who had recovered from COVID-19.

This rearrangement joins TRBV11-2 to TRBJ2-3; a possible D gene is TRBD2 (5 bases). V was clipped by 10 bases and J by 1 base, with 12 bases between them. The CDR3 extends over 13 amino acids. Germline V gene data show CDR1 as SGHAT and CDR2 as FQNNGV. The CDR3 loop is CATRGGRTDTQYF. As DNA, the CDR3 is TGTGCCACCCGAGGCGGGCGCACAGATACGCAGTATTTT.

The J gene is TRBJ2-2, the V gene TRBV7-9; 8 bases match TRBD1. The V gene end was trimmed by 4 bases and the J gene end by 6 bases; junction bases not matched to a gene: 13. This CDR3 has 17 amino acids. CDR1 SEHNR and CDR2 FQNEAQ come from the germline V gene (reference sequence). CDR3 sequence: CASSSTRGMTGAGELFF. Here the CDR3 DNA reads TGTGCCAGCAGCTCTACTAGGGGGATGACAGGGGCCGGGGAGCTGTTTTTT. Full variable domain (rest looked up from reference TRBV7-9 and TRBJ2-2): DTGVSQNPRHKITKRGQNVTFRCDPISEHNRLYWYRQTLGQGPEFLTYFQNEAQLEKSRLLSDRFSAERPKGSFSTLEIQRTEQGDSAMYLCASSSTRGMTGAGELFFGEGSRLTVL.

This clone was picked up one time. This chain joins TRBV7-8 and TRBJ1-1, with 7 nucleotides matching TRBD1. In germline, CDR1 is SGHVS, CDR2 FQNEAQ. After removal of 8 bases from V and 4 bases from J, the junction contained 7 bases not matched to a gene. This CDR3 contains 13 residues. The CDR3 spells CASSQGVGTEAFF. DNA of the CDR3: TGTGCCAGCTCCCAGGGGGTGGGCACTGAAGCTTTCTTT.

The J gene is TRBJ2-5, the V gene TRBV19; maybe TRBD2 (7 bases). Germline-derived CDR1 and CDR2 are LNHDA and SQIVND (reference sequence). V was pared by 4 bases and J by 4 bases, with 16 bases between. CDR3 length: 15 amino acids. This CDR3 is CASSKRTGGSETQYF. In nucleotides, the CDR3 is TGTGCCAGTAGTAAACGGACGGGGGGCTCAGAGACCCAGTACTTC.

This chain connects TRBV7-8 to TRBJ2-1, with 15 bases aligning to TRBD2. Germline assignment: CDR1 SGHVS and CDR2 FQNEAQ. V was pared by 4 bases and J by 7 bases, with 2 bases of the junction left unmatched. This CDR3 has 15 residues. CDR3 residues: CASSWGTSGGNEQFF. CDR3 DNA sequence: TGTGCCAGCAGCTGGGGGACTAGCGGGGGGAATGAGCAGTTCTTC.

V is TRBV6-2 or TRBV6-3 and J is TRBJ1-5; 7 positions match TRBD1. V lost 6 bases, J lost 16 bases, and 12 bases stayed unmatched. The germline V gene has CDR1 MNHEY and CDR2 SVGEGT. The CDR3 covers 12 residues. CDR3 DNA: TGTGCCAGCAGGCCTCGGGACAGCCTCTACCATTTT. It codes for CASRPRDSLYHF.

V usage is TRBV5-4 and J usage is TRBJ1-4; D is perhaps TRBD1 (6 bases). The germline CDR1 and CDR2 sequences are SGHNT and YYREEE (reference sequence). This CDR3 has 15 residues. Deletions cut 4 bases from V and 5 bases from J, with 15 bases between. In DNA, the CDR3 is TGTGCCAGCAGCCCGGACAGCACCCTGAATGAAAAACTGTTTTTT. Its translation is CASSPDSTLNEKLFF.

The chain's CDR3 is CASGAGTGPYSADTQYF. In DNA, the CDR3 is TGTGCTAGTGGCGCCGGGACAGGGCCCTATAGTGCCGATACGCAGTATTTT. V and J are TRBV12-5 and TRBJ2-3; 9 nucleotides agree with TRBD1. The CDR3 covers 17 residues. Trimming took 6 bases from V and 6 from J; bases not matched to a gene: 16. From germline, CDR1 is LGHNT and CDR2 FRNRAP.

The J gene is TRBJ2-7, the V gene TRBV6-6, with 8 bases matching TRBD1. Germline lookup yields CDR1 MNHNY and CDR2 SVGAGI (reference sequence). V shed 2 bases and J 4 bases; nucleotides not matched to a gene: 4. The length of the CDR3 is 14 residues. CDR3 residues: CASSYMDRAYEQYF. The CDR3, as DNA: TGTGCCAGCAGTTACATGGACAGGGCGTACGAGCAGTACTTC.

The V call is TRBV28, the J call TRBJ2-7; D perhaps matches TRBD2 (6 bases). In germline, CDR1 is MDHEN, CDR2 SYDVKM. This CDR3 has 14 amino acids. Trimming removed 3 bases from V and 3 bases from J, with 12 bases in between. CDR3 DNA: TGTGCCAGCAGTTTTGGAGGGGCCAACTACGAGCAGTACTTC. It encodes CASSFGGANYEQYF.

This rearrangement joins TRBV5-4 to TRBJ2-5, with 7 bases aligning to TRBD2. V shed 2 bases and J 4 bases; nucleotides not matched to a gene: 8. The CDR3 is 15 residues long. Germline V gene data show CDR1 as SGHNT and CDR2 as YYREEE (reference sequence). This CDR3 reads CASSFRVAGGETQYF. The CDR3 DNA reads TGTGCCAGCAGCTTTAGGGTAGCGGGTGGAGAGACCCAGTACTTC. Complete variable domain (other parts from reference TRBV5-4 and TRBJ2-5): ETGVTQSPTHLIKTRGQQVTLRCSSQSGHNTVSWYQQALGQGPQFIFQYYREEENGRGNFPPRFSGLQFPNYSSELNVNALELDDSALYLCASSFRVAGGETQYFGPGTRLLVL.

The rearrangement uses TRBV29-1 and TRBJ2-1, with 12 bases aligning to TRBD2. Germline V gives CDR1 SQVTM, CDR2 ANQGSEA. Losses at the gene ends were 4 bases for V and 9 bases for J; bases not matched to a gene: 10. There are 15 residues in the CDR3. In nucleotides, the CDR3 is TGCAGCGTTGGGCTAGCGGGGGGGCCTCACGGTGAGCAGTTCTTC. Translating gives CSVGLAGGPHGEQFF.

The rearrangement joins TRBV18 to TRBJ1-5; D is ambiguous. This CDR3 is built from 13 residues. Germline V lookup: CDR1 KGHSH, CDR2 LQKENI. Trimming stripped 4 bases from V and 7 bases from J, with 11 bases between. CDR3 nucleotide sequence: TGTGCCAGCTCACAGACTGCCGGGCAGCCCCAGCATTTT. Translating it yields CASSQTAGQPQHF.

CDR3 region: CASSPVAGPNQPQHF. DNA for the CDR3: TGTGCCAGTTCCCCGGTGGCGGGACCGAATCAGCCCCAGCATTTT. The chain couples TRBV19 to TRBJ1-5; D is possibly TRBD1 (5 bases). Per germline, CDR1 LNHDA and CDR2 SQIVND (reference sequence). CDR3 size: 15 residues. Trimming pared 8 bases from V and 4 bases from J, leaving 18 bases between. Filled out from reference TRBV19 and TRBJ1-5, the complete variable domain reads DGGITQSPKYLFRKEGQNVTLSCEQNLNHDAMYWYRQDPGQGLRLIYYSQIVNDFQKGDIAEGYSVSREKKESFPLTVTSAQKNPTAFYLCASSPVAGPNQPQHFGDGTRLSIL.

The chain joins TRBV15 to TRBJ2-3; 10 bases are a match to TRBD2. V shed 3 bases, J shed 4 bases, and the junction held 10 bases outside the gene matches. Germline CDR1 LNHNV, CDR2 YYDKDF (reference sequence). The CDR3 consists of 17 residues. This CDR3 reads CATSRGTSVTVSDTQYF. In DNA, the CDR3 is TGTGCCACCAGCAGGGGGACTAGCGTGACTGTCTCAGATACGCAGTATTTT.

The rearrangement uses TRBV7-3 and TRBJ2-2; TRBD1 is a possible D gene (5 bases). CDR3 length: 14 amino acids. Germline V lookup: CDR1 SGHTA, CDR2 FQGTGA. Trimming left V 2 bases short and J 6 bases short, with 10 bases between. CDR3 bases: TGTGCCAGCAGCTTAGGCAGGGTCTCCGGGGAGCTGTTTTTT. Its translation: CASSLGRVSGELFF.

The DNA for the CDR3 is TGTGCCAGCAGCTGGGCCCTCGGGGTGGCCTACGAGCAGTACTTC. Its translation is CASSWALGVAYEQYF. The chain links TRBV5-5 to TRBJ2-7, with D possibly being TRBD2 (5 bases). This CDR3 contains 15 residues. V gave up 3 bases and J gave up 2 bases, with 15 bases separating them. Per the germline V gene, CDR1 is SGHKS and CDR2 is YYEKEE (reference sequence).

This rearrangement joins TRBV5-8 to TRBJ2-7, with 7 nucleotides matching TRBD1. The ends lost 6 bases at V and 5 bases at J; junction bases unmatched: 5. Germline lookup yields CDR1 SGHTS and CDR2 YDEGEE. The CDR3 spans 12 residues. The CDR3 coding sequence is TGTGCCAGCACGGACAGGACAGACGAGCAGTACTTC. Translated: CASTDRTDEQYF.

The chain joins TRBV4-3 to TRBJ2-5; tentative D call: TRBD2 (6 bases). V was clipped by 3 bases and J by 4 bases, with 15 bases between them. This CDR3 is 15 amino acids long. Germline CDR1 reads LGHNA; CDR2 reads YSLEER. CDR3 protein: CASSHQLARGETQYF. DNA for the CDR3: TGCGCCAGCAGCCACCAACTAGCTAGAGGAGAGACCCAGTACTTC.

The chain carries TRBV2 and TRBJ1-6; TRBD1 matches 7 bases. This CDR3 is 13 amino acids long. The V segment lost 6 bases and the J segment 10 bases; nucleotides outside the gene matches: 6. Germline V gives CDR1 SNHLY, CDR2 FYNNEI. Written as DNA, the CDR3 is TGTGCCAGCAGAGGAACAGGGGTGTCACCCCTCCACTTT. As protein: CASRGTGVSPLHF.

The rearrangement uses TRBV9 and TRBJ1-6; the match to TRBD1 covers 8 bases. V was pared by 3 bases and J by 9 bases, with 8 bases of the junction left unmatched. CDR1 is SGDLS, CDR2 YYNGEE, per germline. The CDR3 totals 15 residues. CDR3 sequence: CASSGVGRGLSPLHF. In DNA, the CDR3 is TGTGCCAGCAGCGGAGTTGGCAGGGGGCTTTCACCCCTCCACTTT.

The rearrangement joins TRBV24-1 to TRBJ1-5; 7 bases line up with TRBD1. In germline, CDR1 is KGHDR, CDR2 SFDVKD. V lost 3 bases, J lost 2 bases, and 6 bases stayed unmatched. The CDR3 runs 16 residues. CDR3 DNA: TGTGCCACCAGTGATCCGCACAGGGGAGGCAATCAGCCCCAGCATTTT. This translates into CATSDPHRGGNQPQHF.

The rearrangement joins TRBV27 to TRBJ2-2; D not resolved. CDR1 MNHEY and CDR2 SMNVEV come from the germline V gene (reference sequence). This CDR3 comprises 14 residues. Trimming pared 1 base from V and 5 bases from J, leaving 8 bases between. DNA of the CDR3: TGTGCCAGCAGTTTATGGCAGTCTACCGGGGAGCTGTTTTTT. This encodes CASSLWQSTGELFF.

The chain uses TRBV6-2 or TRBV6-3 and TRBJ2-5, with D perhaps TRBD2 (6 bases). The V gene lost 0 bases and the J gene lost 5 bases, with 19 bases spanning the gap. The CDR3 totals 17 residues. Germline V gene lookup returns CDR1 MNHEY and CDR2 SVGEGT. Here the CDR3 reads CASSYSTGTGDSETQYF. The CDR3 nucleotides are TGTGCCAGCAGTTACTCGACGGGGACTGGGGATAGTGAGACCCAGTACTTC.

The chain combines TRBV12-3 or TRBV12-4 with TRBJ2-1; D may be TRBD1 (6 bases). The CDR3 length is 13 residues. V lost 6 bases and J lost 4, with 10 bases in between. The CDR3 bases are TGTGCCAGCAGGTCCGGGACATACAATGAGCAGTTCTTC. This translates into CASRSGTYNEQFF.

The chain couples TRBV10-3 to TRBJ2-3; TRBD2 matches 10 bases. The CDR3 length is 21 residues. Trimming removed 0 bases from V and 1 base from J; junction bases left unmatched: 16. Germline values: CDR1 ENHRY, CDR2 SYGVKD. The CDR3 sequence: CAISESSLAGVGRGGTDTQYF. The DNA of the CDR3 is TGTGCCATCAGTGAGTCGAGCCTAGCGGGAGTCGGCCGTGGGGGCACAGATACGCAGTATTTT.

The chain employs TRBV3-1 (or the pseudogene TRBV3-2) and TRBJ1-1; the match to TRBD1 covers 7 bases. Germline lookup yields CDR1 LGHDT and CDR2 YNNKEL (reference sequence). The CDR3 loop spans 12 amino acids. V lost 6 bases, J lost 10 bases, and 8 bases stayed unmatched. The CDR3 bases are TGTGCCAGCAGTCCACAGGGGAACGCAGCTTTCTTT. Translation gives CASSPQGNAAFF.

This clone has only one observation. V usage is TRBV5-1 and J usage is TRBJ2-3; 8 bases agree with TRBD1. The germline gives CDR1 SGHRS, CDR2 YFSETQ. J was trimmed by 0 bases and V by 9 bases; bases with no gene match: 9. The CDR3 covers 15 residues. As DNA, the CDR3 is TGCGCCAACAACCACAGGGGGTCTAGCACAGATACGCAGTATTTT. It encodes CANNHRGSSTDTQYF. The whole variable domain, filled in from reference TRBV5-1 and TRBJ2-3, reads KAGVTQTPRYLIKTRGQQVTLSCSPISGHRSVSWYQQTPGQGLQFLFEYFSETQRNKGNFPGRFSGRQFSNSRSEMNVSTLELGDSALYLCANNHRGSSTDTQYFGPGTRLTVL.

V usage is TRBV7-9 and J usage is TRBJ2-3; 7 bases map to TRBD1. V gave up 2 bases and J gave up 5 bases; unmatched junction bases: 10. This CDR3 comprises 16 residues. The V gene's germline CDR1 is SEHNR and CDR2 FQNEAQ (reference sequence). The DNA for the CDR3 is TGTGCCAGCAGCTTACCCATAACAGGGGACAGAGATACGCAGTATTTT. Its translation is CASSLPITGDRDTQYF.

This chain joins TRBV9 and TRBJ2-3; tentatively, D is TRBD2 (6 bases). Germline CDR1 SGDLS, CDR2 YYNGEE. Trimming removed 2 bases at V and 4 bases at J, with 14 bases between. This CDR3 spans 15 amino acids. CDR3 bases: TGTGCCAGCAGCGTCAACGGGAGAGGGGCAGATACGCAGTATTTT. This gives the protein CASSVNGRGADTQYF. Combining the CDR3 with reference TRBV9 and TRBJ2-3 gives the whole variable domain DSGVTQTPKHLITATGQRVTLRCSPRSGDLSVYWYQQSLDQGLQFLIQYYNGEERAKGNILERFSAQQFPDLHSELNLSSLELGDSALYFCASSVNGRGADTQYFGPGTRLTVL.